This T cell receptor (beta chain) was observed in a study of T-cell reconstitution after alpha-beta-depleted transplantation in children. Study-wide points: Newly produced T cells mostly accounted for T-cell counts and diversity one year post-transplant. TCRbeta diversity was high at day 60 in some patients (a result of surviving recipient T cells and thymic progenitors). About two months after transplant, alpha-beta T cells reportedly came from several hundred expanded graft clones.

For TCRbeta, the library was prepared with unique molecular identifiers. TCRdb used MiXCR to reprocess the PCR reads, holding one entry per CDR3 protein. The sample lists some 110,000 distinct CDR3 sequences, around a tenth seen once, with less than 40% in the top ten. This clonotype has at least ten counts. Its matching antigen is unknown. The CDR3 is 16 amino acids. J was trimmed by 3 bases and V by 3 bases; bases with no gene match: 10. Germline CDR1 reads DFQATT; CDR2 reads SNEGSKA (reference sequence). This receptor was obtained from a boy younger than 10 with acute lymphoblastic leukemia, due to receive a stem cell transplant. The sample here was PBMCs, taken before TCRalphabeta/CD19-depleted stem cell transplant. The rearrangement uses TRBV20-1 and TRBJ2-1; 8 bases are a match to TRBD2. CDR3 sequence (DNA): TGCAGTGCTAGTTTGGTACTAGCGGAGGGCTACAATGAGCAGTTCTTC. Amino acids: CSASLVLAEGYNEQFF.